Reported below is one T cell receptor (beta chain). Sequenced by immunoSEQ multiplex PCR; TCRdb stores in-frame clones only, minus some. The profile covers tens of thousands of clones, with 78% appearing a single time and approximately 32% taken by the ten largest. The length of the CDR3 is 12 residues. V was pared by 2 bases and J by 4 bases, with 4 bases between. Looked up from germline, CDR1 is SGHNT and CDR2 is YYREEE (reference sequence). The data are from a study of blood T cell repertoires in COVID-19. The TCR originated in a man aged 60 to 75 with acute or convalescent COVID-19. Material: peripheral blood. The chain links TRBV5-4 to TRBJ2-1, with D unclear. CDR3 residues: CASSFTYNEQFF. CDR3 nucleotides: TGTGCCAGCAGCTTTACTTACAATGAGCAGTTCTTC.